This T cell receptor beta chain comes out of a study of CD8 T cells in ankylosing spondylitis. In TCRdb, the 5' RACE reads were re-called with MiXCR into one record per CDR3 protein. The table has 250,000 or so distinct CDR3 sequences, 15% to 20% seen once. From germline, CDR1 is SGHDT and CDR2 YYEEEE. The CDR3 covers 17 residues. V dropped 4 bases and J dropped 1 base, with 18 bases sitting between them. Material for sequencing was blood, either unsorted or a sorted T cell fraction (not recorded which). The source of this sequence is a male donor with ankylosing spondylitis or in good health (not recorded which). The V call is TRBV5-6, the J call TRBJ2-1; D might be TRBD1 (5 bases). CDR3 bases: TGTGCCAGCAGCCCCTATGGCAGGGTCGTTTCCTACAATGAGCAGTTCTTC. This sequence encodes CASSPYGRVVSYNEQFF.